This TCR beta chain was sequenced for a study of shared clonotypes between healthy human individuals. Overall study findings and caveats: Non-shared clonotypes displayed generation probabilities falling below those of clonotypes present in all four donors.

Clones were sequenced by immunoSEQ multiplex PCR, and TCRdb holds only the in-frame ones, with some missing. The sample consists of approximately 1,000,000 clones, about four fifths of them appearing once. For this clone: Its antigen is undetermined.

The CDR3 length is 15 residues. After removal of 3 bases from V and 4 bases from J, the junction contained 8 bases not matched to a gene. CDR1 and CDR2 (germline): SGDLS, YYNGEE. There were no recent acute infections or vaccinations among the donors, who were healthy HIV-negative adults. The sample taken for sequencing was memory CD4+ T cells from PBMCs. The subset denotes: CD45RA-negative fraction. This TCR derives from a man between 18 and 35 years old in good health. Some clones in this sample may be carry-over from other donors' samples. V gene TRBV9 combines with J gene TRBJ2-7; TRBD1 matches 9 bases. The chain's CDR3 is CASSAGTGQGYEQYF. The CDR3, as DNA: TGTGCCAGCAGCGCCGGGACAGGGCAGGGGTACGAGCAGTACTTC.